The rows below give T cell receptor beta chains drawn from one sample of a study of graft-versus-host responses after intestinal transplantation. Clones were sequenced by immunoSEQ multiplex PCR, and TCRdb holds only the in-frame ones, with some missing. The sample lists roughly 100,000 clones, 93% occurring once. Their target antigens are unknown. The sequencing used unstimulated CD8+ T cells sorted from spleen or lymph node cells, collected before intestinal transplant. Source of these receptors: a human donor who received an intestinal transplant. Each CDR3 is given with its conserved first and last residue. D genes are given only for firm matches. A clone size is listed for some rows: how often the clone was seen (once, few, many), or a class if it is expanded.

v_call	clone_size	j_call	d_call	cdr3_nt	cdr3_aa
TRBV18	-	TRBJ2-1	-	TGTGCCAGCTCACCAAGGACAGAGAGCTCCTACAATGAGCAGTTCTTC	CASSPRTESSYNEQFF
TRBV7-9	-	TRBJ2-5	-	TGTGCCAGCAGCTTATGGGATGGAGAGACCCAGTACTTC	CASSLWDGETQYF
TRBV5-1	-	TRBJ1-6	TRBD1	TGCGCCAGCAGCTTGGAATTAAGGGGGCCGGATTCACCCCTCCACTTT	CASSLELRGPDSPLHF
TRBV5-1	-	TRBJ2-2	TRBD2	TGCGCCAGCAGCTTCCTAGCGGGAGCCTCTACCGGGGAGCTGTTTTTT	CASSFLAGASTGELFF
TRBV15	-	TRBJ1-1	TRBD1	TGTGCCACCAGCGGGCCGACAGGGTCTGAAGCTTTCTTT	CATSGPTGSEAFF
TRBV7-9	-	TRBJ2-3	-	TGTGCCAGCAACCTTCACGAAGGGCGCGACGCAGATACGCAGTATTTT	CASNLHEGRDADTQYF
TRBV4-1	-	TRBJ2-1	-	TGCGCCAGCAGCCAAGATAGTCGTGAGCAGTTCTTC	CASSQDSREQFF
TRBV4-2	-	TRBJ2-1	TRBD2	TGTGCCAGCAGCCTAACGAATGGACTAGCGGGGCGGGATGAGCAGTTCTTC	CASSLTNGLAGRDEQFF
TRBV5-1	-	TRBJ1-2	-	TGCGCCAGCAGCTTGGACTTTGGGCTGTTTGATGGCTACACCTTC	CASSLDFGLFDGYTF
TRBV6-5	once	TRBJ1-2	-	TGTGCCAGCAGTTACTCGAATGTCCGCCCAAGGGATGGCTACACCTTC	CASSYSNVRPRDGYTF
TRBV10-2	-	TRBJ2-2	-	TGCGCCAGCGGCCTGACTGGGACGGGGGAGCTGTTTTTT	CASGLTGTGELFF
TRBV6-6	once	TRBJ2-3	-	TGTGCCAGCAGTTACTTGGGAACAGATACGCAGTATTTT	CASSYLGTDTQYF
TRBV5-4	once	TRBJ2-1	TRBD2	TGTGCCAGCAGCGGCGACGGGGGGGCATCGTACAATGAGCAGTTCTTC	CASSGDGGASYNEQFF
TRBV11-2	-	TRBJ2-2	-	TGTGCCACCGGGGAGCTGTTTTTT	CATGELFF
TRBV19	-	TRBJ1-2	-	TGTGCCAGTAGCCCAGCCTATGGCTACACCTTC	CASSPAYGYTF
TRBV7-9	-	TRBJ2-7	TRBD1	TGTGCCAGCAGCTTTGGACAGGGCGGCTACGAGCAGTACTTC	CASSFGQGGYEQYF
TRBV10-3	-	TRBJ2-7	TRBD1	TGTGCCATCAGGGCCGGGACAGGAGTATACGAGCAGTACTTC	CAIRAGTGVYEQYF
TRBV10-3	once	TRBJ1-1	TRBD1	TGTGCCATCAGTGCCCCAGGGGGCCGCACTGAAGCTTTCTTT	CAISAPGGRTEAFF
TRBV15	few	TRBJ1-2	-	TGTGCCACCAGCGAGACCTCTGGCTACACCTTC	CATSETSGYTF
TRBV7-9	once	TRBJ2-7	-	TGTGCCAGCAGCTTATGGGACCGCCCCTACGAGCAGTACTTC	CASSLWDRPYEQYF
TRBV5-6	-	TRBJ2-1	TRBD1	TGTGCCAGCAGCCGAGGTGGGACAGGGATCTACAATGAGCAGTTCTTC	CASSRGGTGIYNEQFF
TRBV4-1	-	TRBJ2-7	TRBD2	TGCGCCAGCAGCCAAGCCGGGACTACGTCGTACGAGCAGTACTTC	CASSQAGTTSYEQYF
TRBV5-1	-	TRBJ1-1	-	TGCGCCAGCAGCTTGGAGACCACTGAAGCTTTCTTT	CASSLETTEAFF
TRBV6-5	-	TRBJ2-7	TRBD1	TGTGCCAGCAGCCCCAGACAGGGGGGATCCTACGAGCAGTACTTC	CASSPRQGGSYEQYF
TRBV6-4	-	TRBJ1-1	-	TGTGCCAGCAGGAATAGCGAGTTGAACACTGAAGCTTTCTTT	CASRNSELNTEAFF
TRBV7-4	-	TRBJ1-3	-	TGTGCCAGCAGCACCGCGGGAAACACCATATATTTT	CASSTAGNTIYF
TRBV11-2	-	TRBJ1-5	-	TGTGCCAGCAGCTTAGTCGGGGGGCACCAGCAGCCCCAGCATTTT	CASSLVGGHQQPQHF
TRBV25-1	-	TRBJ1-2	TRBD1	TGTGCCAGCGGGTCACAGGGGACGAGTGGCTACACCTTC	CASGSQGTSGYTF
TRBV4-1	-	TRBJ2-5	TRBD2	TGCGCCAGCAGCATTCCCCCCGAAGCGGGGGACTCGACCCAGTACTTC	CASSIPPEAGDSTQYF
TRBV12-2	-	TRBJ2-7	-	TGTGCAAGTCGCTTGGGGACTCCTCCCTCCTACGAGCAGTACTTC	CASRLGTPPSYEQYF
TRBV13	once	TRBJ2-7	TRBD1	TGTGCCAGCAGCCCAACCGGGACAGGTACCTACGAGCAGTACTTC	CASSPTGTGTYEQYF
TRBV5-4	-	TRBJ2-1	-	TGTGCCAGCAGCTTAGCAAGTGAGCAGTTCTTC	CASSLASEQFF
TRBV11-2	-	TRBJ2-7	TRBD2	TGTGCCAGCAGCTTAACTAGCGGGACCTACGAGCAGTACTTC	CASSLTSGTYEQYF
TRBV27	-	TRBJ2-1	TRBD2	TGTGCCAGCAGAAGCGGGGGGGCTACCTACAATGAGCAGTTCTTC	CASRSGGATYNEQFF
TRBV6-1	-	TRBJ2-4	-	TGTGCCAGCAGGGCGGGCATTCTAGCCAAAAACATTCAGTACTTC	CASRAGILAKNIQYF
TRBV4-1	-	TRBJ1-4	-	TGCGCCAGCAGCCAAGTAATACAGATTAATGAAAAACTGTTTTTT	CASSQVIQINEKLFF
TRBV11-2	-	TRBJ2-7	TRBD1	TGTGCCAGCAGCTCCCCCGCCGGGACAGGGTTTTACGAGCAGTACTTC	CASSSPAGTGFYEQYF
TRBV9	-	TRBJ1-2	TRBD1	TGTGCCAGCAGCGCAGACAGGGGTATAATGGGGGGCTACACCTTC	CASSADRGIMGGYTF
TRBV13	once	TRBJ1-1	-	TGTGCCAGCAGCTTAGGGATGAACACTGAAGCTTTCTTT	CASSLGMNTEAFF
TRBV28	-	TRBJ2-3	-	TGTGCCAGCAGTTTCCCCAGGGAGCAAGATACGCAGTATTTT	CASSFPREQDTQYF
TRBV9	-	TRBJ2-2	TRBD1	TGTGCCAGCAGCGTAGAGGGGGCCCCCTTCGCACAACCGAACACCGGGGAGCTGTTTTTT	CASSVEGAPFAQPNTGELFF
TRBV5-1	-	TRBJ2-1	-	TGCGCCAGCAGCTTGGCTGGGAATAGGAACAATGAGCAGTTCTTC	CASSLAGNRNNEQFF
TRBV4-1	-	TRBJ2-1	TRBD1	TGCGCCAGCAGCCAAGATACAGGGGTCTACAATGAGCAGTTCTTC	CASSQDTGVYNEQFF
TRBV19	few	TRBJ1-3	-	TGTGCCAGTAGTATAGGGAGCAGCTCTGGAAACACCATATATTTT	CASSIGSSSGNTIYF
TRBV5-4	-	TRBJ1-6	TRBD1	TGTGCCAGCAGCCAAGAGAACGCAGGGGGTCCCCTCCACTTT	CASSQENAGGPLHF
TRBV6-5	-	TRBJ2-5	-	TGTGCCAGCAGTTACGAGGCGGGAGAGACCCAGTACTTC	CASSYEAGETQYF
TRBV6-6	few	TRBJ1-5	-	TGTGCCAGCAGTTCAAACAGGGTGGGGCAGCCCCAGCATTTT	CASSSNRVGQPQHF
TRBV13	-	TRBJ1-1	-	TGTGCCAGCAGGACTACAGGGTCGAACACTGAAGCTTTCTTT	CASRTTGSNTEAFF
TRBV27	-	TRBJ1-1	TRBD1	TGTGCCAGCAGCACAGGGGGCGACTACACTGAAGCTTTCTTT	CASSTGGDYTEAFF
TRBV7-2	-	TRBJ2-3	-	TGTGCCAGCACGGAGGTGGGGGCGCTCGCAGATACGCAGTATTTT	CASTEVGALADTQYF
TRBV27	-	TRBJ1-5	-	TGTGCCAGCAGCCCTACTGACGGAAACAATCAGCCCCAGCATTTT	CASSPTDGNNQPQHF
TRBV5-6	-	TRBJ1-2	-	TGTGCCAGCCGTGACGGAGGGCTTGGCTACACCTTC	CASRDGGLGYTF
TRBV6-1	-	TRBJ1-1	TRBD1	TGTGCCAGCAGTGTGCGACAGGGTAGGTTGGCGAACACTGAAGCTTTCTTT	CASSVRQGRLANTEAFF
TRBV4-1	once	TRBJ2-7	TRBD1	TGCGCCAGCAGCCCTGACAGGGGCGCCTACGAGCAGTACTTC	CASSPDRGAYEQYF